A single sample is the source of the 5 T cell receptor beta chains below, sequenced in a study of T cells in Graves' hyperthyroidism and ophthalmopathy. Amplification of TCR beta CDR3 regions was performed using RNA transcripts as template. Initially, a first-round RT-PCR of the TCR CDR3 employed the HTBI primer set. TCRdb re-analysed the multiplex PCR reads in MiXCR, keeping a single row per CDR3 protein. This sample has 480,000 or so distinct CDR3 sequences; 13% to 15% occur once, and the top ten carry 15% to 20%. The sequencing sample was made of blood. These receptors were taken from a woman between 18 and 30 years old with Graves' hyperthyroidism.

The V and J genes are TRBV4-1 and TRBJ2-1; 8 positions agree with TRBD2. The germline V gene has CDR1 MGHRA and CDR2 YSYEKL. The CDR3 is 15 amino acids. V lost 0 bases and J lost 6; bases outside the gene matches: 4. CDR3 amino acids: CASSQDPREGNEQFF. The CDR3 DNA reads TGCGCCAGCAGCCAAGATCCTCGGGAGGGCAATGAGCAGTTCTTC.

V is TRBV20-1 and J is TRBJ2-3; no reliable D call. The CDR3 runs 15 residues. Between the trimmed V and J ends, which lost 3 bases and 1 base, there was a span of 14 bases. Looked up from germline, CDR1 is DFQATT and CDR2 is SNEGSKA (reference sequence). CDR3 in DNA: TGCAGTGCTAGGAGTCGCGCGCGAGGCACAGATACGCAGTATTTT. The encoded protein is CSARSRARGTDTQYF.

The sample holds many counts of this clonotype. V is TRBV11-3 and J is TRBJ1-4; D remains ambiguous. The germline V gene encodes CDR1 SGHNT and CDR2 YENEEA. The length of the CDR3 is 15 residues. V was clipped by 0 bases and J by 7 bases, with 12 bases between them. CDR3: CASSLDPSRSEKLFF. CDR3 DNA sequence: TGTGCCAGCAGCTTAGACCCCAGTCGATCTGAAAAACTGTTTTTT.

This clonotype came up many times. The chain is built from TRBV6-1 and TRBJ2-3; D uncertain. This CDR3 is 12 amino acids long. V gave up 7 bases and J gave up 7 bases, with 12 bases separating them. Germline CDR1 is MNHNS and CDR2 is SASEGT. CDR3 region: CASTPEANTQYF. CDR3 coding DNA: TGTGCCAGCACCCCCGAGGCCAATACGCAGTATTTT.

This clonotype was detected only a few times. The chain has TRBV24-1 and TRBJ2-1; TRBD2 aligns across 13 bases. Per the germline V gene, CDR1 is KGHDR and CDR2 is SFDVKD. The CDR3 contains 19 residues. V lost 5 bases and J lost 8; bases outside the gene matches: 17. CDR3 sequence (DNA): TGTGCCACCAGTGGGGAGGCTACTAGCGGGAGGGCCGGGCTCGATGAGCAGTTCTTC. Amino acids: CATSGEATSGRAGLDEQFF.